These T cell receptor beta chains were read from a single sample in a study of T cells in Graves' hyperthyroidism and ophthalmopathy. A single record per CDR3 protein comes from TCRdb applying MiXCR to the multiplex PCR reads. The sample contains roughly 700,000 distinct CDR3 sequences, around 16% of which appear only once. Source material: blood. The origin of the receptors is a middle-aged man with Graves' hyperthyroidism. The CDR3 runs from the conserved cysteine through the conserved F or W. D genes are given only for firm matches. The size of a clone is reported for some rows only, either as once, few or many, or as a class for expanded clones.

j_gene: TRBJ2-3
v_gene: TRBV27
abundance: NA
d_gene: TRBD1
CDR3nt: TGTGCCAGCAGACTAAGGACAGGGGGCAGGGAGGACACAGATACGCAGTATTTT
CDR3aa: CASRLRTGGREDTDTQYF

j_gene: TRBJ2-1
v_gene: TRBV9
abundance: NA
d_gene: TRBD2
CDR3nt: TGTGCCAGCAGCGTACTAGCGGGAGACGTCAATGAGCAGTTCTTC
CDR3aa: CASSVLAGDVNEQFF

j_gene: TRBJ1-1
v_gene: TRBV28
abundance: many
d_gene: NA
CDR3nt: TGTGCCAGCATAATTACAGGGAATGGGGCTTTCTTT
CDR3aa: CASIITGNGAFF

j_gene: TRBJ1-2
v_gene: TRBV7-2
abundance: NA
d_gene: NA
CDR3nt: TGTGCCAGCAGCTTACAACAGAAATATGGCTACACCTTC
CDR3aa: CASSLQQKYGYTF

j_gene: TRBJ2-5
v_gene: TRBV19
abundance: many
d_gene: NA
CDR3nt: TGTGCCACCCAGTGGGGGAGGGGGGAGACCCAGTACTTC
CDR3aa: CATQWGRGETQYF

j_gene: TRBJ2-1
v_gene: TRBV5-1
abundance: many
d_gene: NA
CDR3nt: TGCGCCAGCAGCTTCCAGGAGTACTACAATGAGCAGTTCTTC
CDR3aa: CASSFQEYYNEQFF

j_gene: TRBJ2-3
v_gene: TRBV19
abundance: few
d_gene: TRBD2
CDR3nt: TGTGCCAGTAGTCGTGGAGGGAGGGGTACAGATACGCAGTATTTT
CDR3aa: CASSRGGRGTDTQYF

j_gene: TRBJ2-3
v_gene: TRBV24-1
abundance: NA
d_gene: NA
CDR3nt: TGTGCCACCATGGGGGCCCGCACAGATACGCAGTATTTT
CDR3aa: CATMGARTDTQYF

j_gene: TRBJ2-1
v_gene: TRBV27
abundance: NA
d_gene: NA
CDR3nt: TGTGCCAGCAGTTTATCGTTTCTGGGAGGCAATGAGCAGTTCTTC
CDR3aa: CASSLSFLGGNEQFF

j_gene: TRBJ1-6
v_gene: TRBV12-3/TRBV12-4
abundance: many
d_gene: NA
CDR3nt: TGTGCCACCTCCCTCGGCGGGGGAAATAATTCACCCCTCCACTTT
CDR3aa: CATSLGGGNNSPLHF

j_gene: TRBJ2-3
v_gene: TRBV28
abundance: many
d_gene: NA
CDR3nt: TGTGCCAGCAGCCCGGGTGGGAACACAGATACGCAGTATTTT
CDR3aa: CASSPGGNTDTQYF

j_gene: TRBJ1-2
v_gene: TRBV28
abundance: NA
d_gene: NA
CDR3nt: TGTGCCAGCAGTTCCAGTCAGGCCACCTATGGCTACACCTTC
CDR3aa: CASSSSQATYGYTF

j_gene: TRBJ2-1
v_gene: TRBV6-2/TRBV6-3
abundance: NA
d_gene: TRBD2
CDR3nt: TGTGCCAGCAGTTCAACCCGGACTAGCGGGATAGGGAATGAGCAGTTCTTC
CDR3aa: CASSSTRTSGIGNEQFF

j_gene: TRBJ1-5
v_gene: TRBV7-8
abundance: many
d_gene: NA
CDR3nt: TGTGCCAGCAGCACTCGCTTGTACCTAAGGGGCAATCAGCCCCAGCATTTT
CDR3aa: CASSTRLYLRGNQPQHF

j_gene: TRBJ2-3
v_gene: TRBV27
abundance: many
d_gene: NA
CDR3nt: TGTGCCAGCAGTTTAAATACAGGGTTCCTGAGGGATACGCAGTATTTT
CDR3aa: CASSLNTGFLRDTQYF

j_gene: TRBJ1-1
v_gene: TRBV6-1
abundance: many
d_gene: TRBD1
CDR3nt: TGTGCCAGCATCCGGGACAGGGGGGATGACACTGAAGCTTTCTTT
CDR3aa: CASIRDRGDDTEAFF

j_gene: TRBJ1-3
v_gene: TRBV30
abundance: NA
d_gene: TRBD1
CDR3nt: TGTGCCTGGCAGGGGGCGGATGGAAACACCATATATTTT
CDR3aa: CAWQGADGNTIYF

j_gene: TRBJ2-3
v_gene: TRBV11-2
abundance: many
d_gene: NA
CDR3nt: TGTGCCAGCAGCTCCTCCGAGCGGATTTTCACAGATACGCAGTATTTT
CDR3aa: CASSSSERIFTDTQYF

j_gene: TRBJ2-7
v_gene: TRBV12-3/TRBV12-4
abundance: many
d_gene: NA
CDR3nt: TGTGCCAGCAGTCGGGACCAGGACTACGAGCAGTACTTC
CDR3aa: CASSRDQDYEQYF

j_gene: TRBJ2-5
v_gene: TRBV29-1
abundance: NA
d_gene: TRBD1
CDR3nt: TGCAGCGTTGGACAGGGGGCATGGGAGACCCAGTACTTC
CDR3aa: CSVGQGAWETQYF

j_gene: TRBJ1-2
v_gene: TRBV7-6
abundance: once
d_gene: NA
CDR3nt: TGTGCCAGCAGCTTAGGTTCGAGGGGCGGGGGGCACGCTAACTATGGCTACACCTTC
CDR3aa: CASSLGSRGGGHANYGYTF

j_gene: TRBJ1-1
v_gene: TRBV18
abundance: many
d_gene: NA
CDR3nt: TGTGCCAGCTCACAGGACATGGAAGCTTTCTTT
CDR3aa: CASSQDMEAFF

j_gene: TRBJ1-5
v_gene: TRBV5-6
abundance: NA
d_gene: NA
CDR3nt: TGTGCCAGCAGCTTGGGGTCAGGGTTCAGCCAGCCCCAGCATTTT
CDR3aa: CASSLGSGFSQPQHF

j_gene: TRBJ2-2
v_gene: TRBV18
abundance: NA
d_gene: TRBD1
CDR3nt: TGTGCCAGCTCACAGGGACAGGGACGCGGGGAGCTGTTTTTT
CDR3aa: CASSQGQGRGELFF

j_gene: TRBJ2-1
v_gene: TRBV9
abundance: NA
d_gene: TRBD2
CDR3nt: TGTGCCAGCAGCGTCTCCTTGACTAGCGGATACAATGAGCAGTTCTTC
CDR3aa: CASSVSLTSGYNEQFF

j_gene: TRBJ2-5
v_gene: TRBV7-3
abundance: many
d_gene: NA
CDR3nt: TGTGCCAGCAGCTTAACCGGGGGGCTTGAGACCCAGTACTTC
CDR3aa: CASSLTGGLETQYF

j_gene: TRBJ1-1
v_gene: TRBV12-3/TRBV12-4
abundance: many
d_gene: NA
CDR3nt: TGTGCCACCCCGATCGACTTATCGAACACTGAAGCTTTCTTT
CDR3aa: CATPIDLSNTEAFF

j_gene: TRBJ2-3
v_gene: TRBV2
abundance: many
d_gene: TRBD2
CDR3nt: TGTGCCAGCAGTGAAGAACTAGCGGGAGCCGATACGCAGTATTTT
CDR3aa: CASSEELAGADTQYF

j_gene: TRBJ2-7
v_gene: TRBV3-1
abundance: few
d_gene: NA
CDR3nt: TGTGCCAGCAGCCAAGACAGGCAGGCCTACGAGCAGTACTTC
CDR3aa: CASSQDRQAYEQYF

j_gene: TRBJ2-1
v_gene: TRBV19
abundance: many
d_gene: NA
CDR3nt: TGTGCCAGTAGCAACCTCATGGGGGCTATGGGAAATGAGCAGTTCTTC
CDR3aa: CASSNLMGAMGNEQFF

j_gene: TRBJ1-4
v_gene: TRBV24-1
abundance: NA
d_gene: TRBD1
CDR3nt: TGTGCCACCAGTGATGCCTCCGGGACAGGGAGGGAAAAACTGTTTTTT
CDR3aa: CATSDASGTGREKLFF

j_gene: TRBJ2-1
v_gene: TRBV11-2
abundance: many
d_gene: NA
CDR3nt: TGTGCCAGCAGCTTTTCGCGGGGACCCTACAATGAGCAGTTCTTC
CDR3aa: CASSFSRGPYNEQFF

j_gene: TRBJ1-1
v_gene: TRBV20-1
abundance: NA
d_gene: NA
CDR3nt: TGCAGTGCTAGAGATCAGCGAGGCACTGAAGCTTTCTTT
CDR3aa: CSARDQRGTEAFF

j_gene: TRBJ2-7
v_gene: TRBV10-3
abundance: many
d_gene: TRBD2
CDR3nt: TGTGCCACTCTAGCGGGAGTCAACGAGCAGTACTTC
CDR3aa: CATLAGVNEQYF

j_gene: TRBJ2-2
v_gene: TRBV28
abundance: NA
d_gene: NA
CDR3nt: TGTGCCAGCAGCCGTTGGAGAGTAAACACCGGGGAGCTGTTTTTT
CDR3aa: CASSRWRVNTGELFF

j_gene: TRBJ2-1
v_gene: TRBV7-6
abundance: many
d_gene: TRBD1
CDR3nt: TGTGCCAGCAGCTTAGGGCCCACCGGGACAGGAGACTACAATGAGCAGTTCTTC
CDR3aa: CASSLGPTGTGDYNEQFF

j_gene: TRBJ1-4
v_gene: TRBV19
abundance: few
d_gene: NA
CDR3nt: TGTGCCAGTAGTATAGACTCATCGGGGAGTTTCGAAAAACTGTTTTTT
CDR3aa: CASSIDSSGSFEKLFF

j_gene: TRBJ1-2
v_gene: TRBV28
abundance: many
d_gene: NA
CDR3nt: TGTGCCAGCAGTTTACTGAACTATGGCTACACCTTC
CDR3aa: CASSLLNYGYTF

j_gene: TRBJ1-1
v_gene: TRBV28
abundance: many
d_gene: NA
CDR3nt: TGTGCCAGCGACCCCGATTCCGGAAGCACTGAAGCTTTCTTT
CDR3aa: CASDPDSGSTEAFF

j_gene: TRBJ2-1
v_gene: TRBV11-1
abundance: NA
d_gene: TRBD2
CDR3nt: TGCGCCAGCAGCCAAGAACAAGCGGGAGTGGGTTGGGAGCAGTTCTTC
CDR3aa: CASSQEQAGVGWEQFF

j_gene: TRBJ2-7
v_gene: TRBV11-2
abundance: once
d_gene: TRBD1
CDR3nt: TGTGCCAGCGAGGACAGGGCATTCTACGAGCAGTACTTC
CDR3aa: CASEDRAFYEQYF

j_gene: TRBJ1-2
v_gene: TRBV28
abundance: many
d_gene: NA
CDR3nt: TGTGCCAGCAGTTCCATAGCCCCCCCGGGCTACACCTTC
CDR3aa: CASSSIAPPGYTF

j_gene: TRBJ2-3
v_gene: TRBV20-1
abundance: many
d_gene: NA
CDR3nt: TGCAGTGCGCCGGGACCCAGACGGACAGATACGCAGTATTTT
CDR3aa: CSAPGPRRTDTQYF